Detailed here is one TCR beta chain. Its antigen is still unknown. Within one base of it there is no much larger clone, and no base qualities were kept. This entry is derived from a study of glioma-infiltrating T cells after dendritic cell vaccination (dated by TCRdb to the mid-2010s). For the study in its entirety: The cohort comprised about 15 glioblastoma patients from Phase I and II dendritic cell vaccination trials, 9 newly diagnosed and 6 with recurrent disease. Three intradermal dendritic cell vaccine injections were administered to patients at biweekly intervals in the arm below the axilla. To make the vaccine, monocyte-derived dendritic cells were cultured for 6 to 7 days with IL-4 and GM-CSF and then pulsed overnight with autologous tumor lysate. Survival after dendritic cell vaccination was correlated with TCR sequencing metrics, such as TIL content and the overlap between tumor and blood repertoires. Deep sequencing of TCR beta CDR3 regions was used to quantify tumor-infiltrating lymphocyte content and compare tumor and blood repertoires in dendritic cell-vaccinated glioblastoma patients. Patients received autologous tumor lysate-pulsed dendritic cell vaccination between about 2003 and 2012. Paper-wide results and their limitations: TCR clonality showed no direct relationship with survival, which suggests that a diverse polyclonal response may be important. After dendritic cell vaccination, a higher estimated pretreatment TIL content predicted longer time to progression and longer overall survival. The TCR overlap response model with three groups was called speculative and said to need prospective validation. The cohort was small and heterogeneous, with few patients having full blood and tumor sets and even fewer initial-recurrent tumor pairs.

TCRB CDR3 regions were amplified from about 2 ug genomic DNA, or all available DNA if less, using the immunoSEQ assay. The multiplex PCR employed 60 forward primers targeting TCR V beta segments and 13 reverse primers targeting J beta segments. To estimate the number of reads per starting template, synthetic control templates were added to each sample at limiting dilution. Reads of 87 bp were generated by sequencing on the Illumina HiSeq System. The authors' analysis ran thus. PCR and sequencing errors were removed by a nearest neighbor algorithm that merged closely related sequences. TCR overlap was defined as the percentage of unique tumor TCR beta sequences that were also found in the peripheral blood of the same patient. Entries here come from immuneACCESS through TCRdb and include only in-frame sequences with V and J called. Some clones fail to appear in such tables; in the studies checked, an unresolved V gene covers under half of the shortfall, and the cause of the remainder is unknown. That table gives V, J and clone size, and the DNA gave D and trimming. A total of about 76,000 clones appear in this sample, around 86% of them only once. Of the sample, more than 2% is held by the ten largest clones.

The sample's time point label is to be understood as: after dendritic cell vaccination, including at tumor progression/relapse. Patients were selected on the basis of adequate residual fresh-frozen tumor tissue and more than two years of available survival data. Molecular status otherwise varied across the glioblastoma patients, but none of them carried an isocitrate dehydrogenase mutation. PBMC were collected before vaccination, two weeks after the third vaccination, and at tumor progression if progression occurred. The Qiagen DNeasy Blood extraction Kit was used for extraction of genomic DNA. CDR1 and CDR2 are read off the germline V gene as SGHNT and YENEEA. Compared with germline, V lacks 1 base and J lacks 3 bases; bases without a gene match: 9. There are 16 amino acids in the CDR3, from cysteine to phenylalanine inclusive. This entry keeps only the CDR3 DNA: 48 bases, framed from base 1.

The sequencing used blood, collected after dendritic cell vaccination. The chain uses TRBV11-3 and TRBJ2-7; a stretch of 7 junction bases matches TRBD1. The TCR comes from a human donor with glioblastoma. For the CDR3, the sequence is CASSLAETGNFYEQYF. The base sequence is TGTGCCAGCAGCTTAGCCGAGACAGGGAATTTCTACGAGCAGTACTTC.